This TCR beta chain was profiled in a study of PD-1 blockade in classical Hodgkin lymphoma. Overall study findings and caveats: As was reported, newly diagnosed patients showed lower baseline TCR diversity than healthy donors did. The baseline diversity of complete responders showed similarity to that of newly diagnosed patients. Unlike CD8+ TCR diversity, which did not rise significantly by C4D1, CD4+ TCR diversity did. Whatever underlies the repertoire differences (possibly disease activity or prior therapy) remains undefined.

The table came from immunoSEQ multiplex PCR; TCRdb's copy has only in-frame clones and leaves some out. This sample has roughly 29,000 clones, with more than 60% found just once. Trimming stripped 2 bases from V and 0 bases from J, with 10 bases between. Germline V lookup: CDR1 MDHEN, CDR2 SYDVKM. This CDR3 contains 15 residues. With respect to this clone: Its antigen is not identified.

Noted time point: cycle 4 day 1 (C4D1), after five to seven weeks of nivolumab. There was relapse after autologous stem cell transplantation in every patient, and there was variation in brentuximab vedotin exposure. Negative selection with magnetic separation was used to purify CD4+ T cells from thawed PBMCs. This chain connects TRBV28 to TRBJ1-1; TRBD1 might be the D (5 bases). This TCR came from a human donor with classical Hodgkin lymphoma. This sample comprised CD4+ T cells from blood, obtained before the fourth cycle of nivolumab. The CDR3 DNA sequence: TGTGCCAGCAGTTTAACGGTGACAGTGAACACTGAAGCTTTCTTT. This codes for CASSLTVTVNTEAFF.